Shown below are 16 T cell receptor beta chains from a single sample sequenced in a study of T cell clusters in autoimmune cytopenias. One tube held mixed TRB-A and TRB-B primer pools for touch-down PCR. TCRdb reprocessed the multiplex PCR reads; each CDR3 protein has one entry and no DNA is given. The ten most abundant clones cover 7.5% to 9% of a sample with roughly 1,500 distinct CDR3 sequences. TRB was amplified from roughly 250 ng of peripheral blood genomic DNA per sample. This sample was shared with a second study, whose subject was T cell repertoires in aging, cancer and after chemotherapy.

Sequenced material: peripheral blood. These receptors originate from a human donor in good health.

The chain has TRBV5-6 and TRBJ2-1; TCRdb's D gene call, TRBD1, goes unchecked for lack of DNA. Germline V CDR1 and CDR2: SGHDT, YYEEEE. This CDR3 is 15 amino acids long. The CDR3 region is CASSTGQGGHNEQFF.

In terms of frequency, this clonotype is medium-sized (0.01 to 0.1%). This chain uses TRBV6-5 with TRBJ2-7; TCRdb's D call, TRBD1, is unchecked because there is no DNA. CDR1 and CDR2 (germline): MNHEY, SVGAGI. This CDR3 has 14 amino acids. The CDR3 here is CASGPGGGGYEQYF.

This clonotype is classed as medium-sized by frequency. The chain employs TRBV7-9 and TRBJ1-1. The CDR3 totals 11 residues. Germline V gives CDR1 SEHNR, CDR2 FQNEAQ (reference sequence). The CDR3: CASSLLTEAFF.

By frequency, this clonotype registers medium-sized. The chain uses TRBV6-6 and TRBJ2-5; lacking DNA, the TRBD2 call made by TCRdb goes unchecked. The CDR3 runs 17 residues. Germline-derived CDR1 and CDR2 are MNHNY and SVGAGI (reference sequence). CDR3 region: CASSYVSGGARGETQYF.

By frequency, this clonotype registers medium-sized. This CDR3 reads CASSSSGTQNTEAFF. The rearrangement uses TRBV7-2 and TRBJ1-1; as DNA is missing, the TRBD1 call by TCRdb cannot be tested. The CDR3 has 15 amino acids. Germline loops: CDR1 SGHTA, CDR2 FQGNSA. The full variable domain, rest sourced from reference TRBV7-2 and TRBJ1-1, is GAGVSQSPSNKVTEKGKDVELRCDPISGHTALYWYRQSLGQGLEFLIYFQGNSAPDKSGLPSDRFSAERTGGSVSTLTIQRTQQEDSAVYLCASSSSGTQNTEAFFGQGTRLTVV.

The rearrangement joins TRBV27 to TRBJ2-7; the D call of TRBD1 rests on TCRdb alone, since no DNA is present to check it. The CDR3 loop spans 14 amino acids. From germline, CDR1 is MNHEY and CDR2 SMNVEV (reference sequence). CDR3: CASSPRGGGYEQYF.

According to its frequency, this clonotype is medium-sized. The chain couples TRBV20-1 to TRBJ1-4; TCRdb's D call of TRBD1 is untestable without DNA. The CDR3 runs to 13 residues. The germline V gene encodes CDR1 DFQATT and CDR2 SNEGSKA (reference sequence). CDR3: CSAFSPSGEKLFF.

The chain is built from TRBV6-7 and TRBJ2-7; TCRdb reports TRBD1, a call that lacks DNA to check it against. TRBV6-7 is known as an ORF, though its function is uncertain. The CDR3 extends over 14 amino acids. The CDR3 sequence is CASSEPGHVYEQYF.

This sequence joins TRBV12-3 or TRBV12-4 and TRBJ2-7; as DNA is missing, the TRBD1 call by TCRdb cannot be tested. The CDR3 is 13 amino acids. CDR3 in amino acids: CASSDPTGDEQYF.

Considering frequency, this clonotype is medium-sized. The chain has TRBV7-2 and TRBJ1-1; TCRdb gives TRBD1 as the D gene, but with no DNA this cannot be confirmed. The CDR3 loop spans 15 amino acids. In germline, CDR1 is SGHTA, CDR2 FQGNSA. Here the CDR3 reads CASSFYSSTALGAFF. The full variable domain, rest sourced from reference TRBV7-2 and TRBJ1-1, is GAGVSQSPSNKVTEKGKDVELRCDPISGHTALYWYRQSLGQGLEFLIYFQGNSAPDKSGLPSDRFSAERTGGSVSTLTIQRTQQEDSAVYLCASSFYSSTALGAFFGQGTRLTVV.

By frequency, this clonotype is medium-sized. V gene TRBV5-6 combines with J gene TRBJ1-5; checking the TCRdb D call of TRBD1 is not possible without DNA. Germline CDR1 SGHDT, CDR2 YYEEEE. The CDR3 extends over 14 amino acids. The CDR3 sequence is CASSLGGGQQPQHF.

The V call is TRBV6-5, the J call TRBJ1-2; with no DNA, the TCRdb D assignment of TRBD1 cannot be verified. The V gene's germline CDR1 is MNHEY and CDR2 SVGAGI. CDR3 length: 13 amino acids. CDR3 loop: CASSPAANYGYTF.

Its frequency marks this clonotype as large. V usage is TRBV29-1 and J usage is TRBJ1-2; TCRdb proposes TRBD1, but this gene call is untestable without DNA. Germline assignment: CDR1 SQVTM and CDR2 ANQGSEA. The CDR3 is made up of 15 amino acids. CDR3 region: CSVEVWVQGNYGYTF. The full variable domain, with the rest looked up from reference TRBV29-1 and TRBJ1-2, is SAVISQKPSRDICQRGTSLTIQCQVDSQVTMMFWYRQQPGQSLTLIATANQGSEATYESGFVIDKFPISRPNLTFSTLTVSNMSPEDSSIYLCSVEVWVQGNYGYTFGSGTRLTVV.

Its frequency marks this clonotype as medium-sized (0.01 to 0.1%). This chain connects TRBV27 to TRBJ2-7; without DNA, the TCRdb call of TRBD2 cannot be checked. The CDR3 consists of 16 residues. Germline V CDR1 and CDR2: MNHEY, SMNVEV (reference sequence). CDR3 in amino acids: CASNSKRGGTSYEQYF.

CDR3 protein: CASSSILAGASKYQETQYF. V gene TRBV28 combines with J gene TRBJ2-5; TCRdb calls TRBD2, which cannot be checked without DNA. The CDR3 consists of 19 residues. Germline CDR1 reads MDHEN; CDR2 reads SYDVKM.

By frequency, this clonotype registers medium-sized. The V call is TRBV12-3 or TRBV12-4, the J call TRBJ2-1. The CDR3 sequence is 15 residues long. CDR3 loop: CASNYRRLSVGEQFF.